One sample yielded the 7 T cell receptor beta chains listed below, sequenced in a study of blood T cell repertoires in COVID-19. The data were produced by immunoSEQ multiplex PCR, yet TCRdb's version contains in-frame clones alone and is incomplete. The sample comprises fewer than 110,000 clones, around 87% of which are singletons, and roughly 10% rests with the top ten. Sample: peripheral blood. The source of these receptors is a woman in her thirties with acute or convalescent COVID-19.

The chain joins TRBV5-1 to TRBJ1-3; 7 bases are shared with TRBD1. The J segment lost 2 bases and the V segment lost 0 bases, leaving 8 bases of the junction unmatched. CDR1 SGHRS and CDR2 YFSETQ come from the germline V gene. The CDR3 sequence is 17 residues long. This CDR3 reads CASSLGRPDRAGNTIYF. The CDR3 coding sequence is TGCGCCAGCAGCTTGGGACGCCCCGACAGGGCTGGAAACACCATATATTTT.

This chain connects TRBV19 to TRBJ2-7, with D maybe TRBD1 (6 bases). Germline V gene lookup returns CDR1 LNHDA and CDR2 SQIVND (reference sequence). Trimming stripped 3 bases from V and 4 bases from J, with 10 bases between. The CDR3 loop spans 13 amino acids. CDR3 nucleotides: TGTGCCAGTAGTATGGGCAGGGGATACGAGCAGTACTTC. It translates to CASSMGRGYEQYF.

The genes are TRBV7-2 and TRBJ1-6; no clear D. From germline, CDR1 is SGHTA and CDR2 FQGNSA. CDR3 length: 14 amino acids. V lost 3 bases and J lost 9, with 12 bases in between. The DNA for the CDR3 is TGTGCCAGCAGCTTCGGTTCATACCTTTCACCCCTCCACTTT. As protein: CASSFGSYLSPLHF.

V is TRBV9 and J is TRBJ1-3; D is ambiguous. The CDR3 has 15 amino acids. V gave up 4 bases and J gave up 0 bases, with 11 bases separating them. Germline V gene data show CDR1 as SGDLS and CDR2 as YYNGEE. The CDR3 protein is CASSPRGYSGNTIYF. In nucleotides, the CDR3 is TGTGCCAGCAGCCCAAGAGGGTACTCTGGAAACACCATATATTTT.

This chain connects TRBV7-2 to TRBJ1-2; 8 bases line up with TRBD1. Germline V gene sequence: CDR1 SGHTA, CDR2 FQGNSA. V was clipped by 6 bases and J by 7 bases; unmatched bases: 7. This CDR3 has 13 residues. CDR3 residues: CASRPGGAGGYTF. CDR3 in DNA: TGTGCCAGCAGACCAGGGGGCGCGGGTGGCTACACCTTC.

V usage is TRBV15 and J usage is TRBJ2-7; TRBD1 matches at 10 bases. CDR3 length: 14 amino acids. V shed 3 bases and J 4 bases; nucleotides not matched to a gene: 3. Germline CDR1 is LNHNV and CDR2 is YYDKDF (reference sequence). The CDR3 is CATSRGDRGYEQYF. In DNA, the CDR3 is TGTGCCACCAGCAGGGGGGACAGGGGTTACGAGCAGTACTTC.

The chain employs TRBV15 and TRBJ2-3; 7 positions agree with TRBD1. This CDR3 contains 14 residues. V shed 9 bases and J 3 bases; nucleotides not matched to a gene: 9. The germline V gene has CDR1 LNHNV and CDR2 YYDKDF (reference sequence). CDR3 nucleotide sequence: TGTGCCACTTTGCCAGGGGGTAGAACAGATACGCAGTATTTT. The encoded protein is CATLPGGRTDTQYF.